This T cell receptor (beta chain) originates from a study of identical twins (dated by TCRdb to the mid-2010s). For the wider study: TCR alpha and beta repertoires from monozygotic twins, unrelated adults of various ages and cord blood were deep-sequenced to test whether fetal clonotypes persist. To rule out contamination, replicate twin experiments were performed at different times with different library preparation protocols.

The library came from 5' RACE. TCRdb lists the instrument as Illumina HiSeq 2000. A universal primer binding site was added through template switching, and the final cDNA carried a unique molecular identifier so that TCR cDNA molecules could be counted accurately. First-strand cDNA for TCR alpha and beta chains was synthesized from specific primers in the conserved constant-segment region. To control for contamination, every cDNA library was double barcoded, receiving both a SMART-Mk sample barcode and Illumina barcodes. TruSeq adapter sequences, together with Illumina sample barcodes, were added in two successive PCR steps. Sequencing of the TCR alpha and beta cDNA libraries was done on the Illumina HiSeq platform using custom primers. Turning to the authors' computational methods: Unique molecular identifiers were extracted from raw reads with MiGEC, and CDR3 positions were determined with MiXCR. For each individual, recombination models were inferred using an EM algorithm with the repgenHMM and IGoR tools. Shared clonotypes were analyzed with the tcR package in R, and sharing was normalized by the product of cloneset sizes. To study raw recombination without the effects of thymic and clonal selection, out-of-frame nonproductive sequences were analyzed. TCRdb reanalyzed the raw reads on its own, using fastp at Q25 for trimming and MiXCR for clone calling, and kept in-frame beta chains. Identical CDR3 proteins give one entry, which carries the most common genes and DNA. In this record, the V and J calls reflect TCRdb's handling and not the investigators' own analysis. Recorded for this sample are approximately 410,000 distinct CDR3 sequences; under 20% of them occurred a single time. 10% to 15% of the sample goes to the ten largest clones.

General findings and caveats noted by the study authors: In monozygotic twins, recombination models systematically underestimated out-of-frame TCR alpha sharing, but the models matched the sharing seen between unrelated individuals. In beta out-of-frame sequences, excess twin sharing was weaker, because having fewer shared sequences lowered the signal-to-noise ratio. Because the same donors could not be followed over many years, conclusions were based on cross-sectional statistical analysis. Zero-insertion analyses could be partly confounded by invariant T cells such as MAIT and iNKT, although diverse VJ usage argued against such confounding for most clonotypes. Fewer insertions were carried by abundant cord blood beta clonotypes; a weaker similar trend was observed in young adult naive repertoires, while no such trend was observed in memory repertoires. Compared with coincidental sharing between unrelated individuals, out-of-frame TCR alpha sequences shared between twins showed an excess of sequences with low generation probability.

CDR1 and CDR2, per the germline V gene (reference sequence), are SEHNR and FQNEAQ. The CDR3, cysteine through phenylalanine, is 15 amino acids long. Only the CDR3 DNA stays, 45 bases, in frame from base 1. The germline V and J ends show losses of 5 bases and 5 bases respectively, and no gene match explains 9 bases of the junction. Every donor was a healthy Caucasian. Three unrelated non-twin adults were also sequenced: a male aged 18 to 30, a male aged 50 to 59 and a female aged 50 to 59. Miltenyi CD45RO+ enrichment and human naive T-cell isolation kits were used to isolate memory (CD45RO+) and naive T cells from PBMC. This clonotype was observed a handful of times. The clone's antigen remains unknown. No per-base quality is available; no much larger clone lies one base away.

The chain is made from TRBV7-9 and TRBJ1-1; TRBD1 lines up with 9 middle nucleotides. Sequenced input: naive T cells sorted from blood. According to the study, the label for this sample's cell subset or site signals: cells isolated with a human naive T-cell isolation kit. This receptor was obtained from a man aged 45 to 65 in good health. The nucleotide sequence reads TGTGCCAGCAGCGGATACAGGGGGCCGAGGACTGAAGCTTTCTTT. Its protein is CASSGYRGPRTEAFF.